Reported below is one T cell receptor (beta chain). Only in-frame clones appear in the TCRdb table, and some are missing; sequencing was by immunoSEQ multiplex PCR. The sample has about 160,000 clones; 80% to 95% are singletons. This entry is derived from a study of control samples from healthy donors and cancer patients. The CDR3 length is 16 residues. Germline assignment: CDR1 LNHDA and CDR2 SQIVND (reference sequence). The ends were cut back, 4 bases at V and 2 bases at J, with 14 bases in the middle. The chain carries TRBV19 and TRBJ2-2; tentative D call: TRBD1 (7 bases). The specimen was blood. The sequence was collected from a woman between 55 and 75 years old in good health. This chain's CDR3 is CASSSAGQRNTGELFF. The CDR3, as DNA: TGTGCCAGTAGTAGCGCGGGACAGAGAAACACCGGGGAGCTGTTTTTT.